This passage covers 26 T cell receptor beta chains from one sample sequenced in a study of T cell responses to AZD1222 COVID-19 vaccine. Clones were sequenced by immunoSEQ multiplex PCR, and TCRdb holds only the in-frame ones, with some missing. The data show 100,000 or so clones, roughly 90% seen once. The sequenced sample was peripheral blood, obtained on day 0 of AZD1222 vaccination. The receptors were gathered from an adult in good health.

V and J are TRBV27 and TRBJ2-5; 9 nucleotides line up with TRBD2. Trimming took 8 bases from V and 2 from J; bases not matched to a gene: 9. In germline, CDR1 is MNHEY, CDR2 SMNVEV (reference sequence). The CDR3 covers 15 residues. CDR3 bases: TGTGCCAGCCGCCATTCTAGCGGGATACAAGAGACCCAGTACTTC. It yields the protein CASRHSSGIQETQYF.

This chain links TRBV18 with TRBJ2-1, with D unresolved. Deletions cut 5 bases from V and 0 bases from J, with 14 bases between. The CDR3 spans 16 residues. CDR1 and CDR2 from the germline V gene are KGHSH and LQKENI. The CDR3 nucleotides are TGTGCCAGCTCAAACAGCTTTCTGGGCTCCTACAATGAGCAGTTCTTC. This codes for CASSNSFLGSYNEQFF.

This clone turned up a few times. The gene calls are TRBV2 and TRBJ1-2; D is unclear. Looked up from germline, CDR1 is SNHLY and CDR2 is FYNNEI. This CDR3 contains 12 residues. V dropped 0 bases and J dropped 13 bases, with 12 bases sitting between them. CDR3 region: CASSEAGLLTTF. In DNA, the CDR3 is TGTGCCAGCAGTGAAGCCGGGCTTCTTACCACCTTC.

The V and J genes are TRBV10-1 and TRBJ2-1, with D perhaps given as TRBD1 or TRBD2 (5 bases each). Deletions cut 4 bases from V and 3 bases from J, with 13 bases between. Germline V CDR1 and CDR2: WNHNN, SYGVQD (reference sequence). The CDR3 extends over 15 amino acids. CDR3 nucleotide sequence: TGCGCCAGCAGTGGATCGGGGCAGGTCTACAATGAGCAGTTCTTC. Translation gives CASSGSGQVYNEQFF.

The chain uses TRBV3-1 (or the pseudogene TRBV3-2) and TRBJ2-2; D uncertain. The CDR3 consists of 14 residues. The germline gives CDR1 LGHDT, CDR2 YNNKEL (reference sequence). Trimming left V 1 base short and J 2 bases short, with 5 bases between. CDR3: CASSQGHNTGELFF. The DNA for the CDR3 is TGTGCCAGCAGCCAAGGTCATAACACCGGGGAGCTGTTTTTT.

This clone was recorded once. The CDR3 nucleotides are TGTGCCAGCAGCTATGCGGGACAGGGCTACGAGCAGTACTTC. Translated: CASSYAGQGYEQYF. This chain uses TRBV7-3 with TRBJ2-7; 9 nucleotides line up with TRBD1. CDR3 size: 14 residues. The junction had 4 bases not matched to a gene; V was cut back by 4 bases and J by 3 bases. Germline V gene data show CDR1 as SGHTA and CDR2 as FQGTGA.

The J gene is TRBJ2-7, the V gene TRBV2; a possible D gene is TRBD1 (5 bases). Trimming took off 6 bases at V and 9 bases at J, with 9 bases between the two ends. From germline, CDR1 is SNHLY and CDR2 FYNNEI. This CDR3 region has 10 residues. The CDR3 sequence: CASRDKLQYF. CDR3 coding DNA: TGTGCCAGCAGGGACAAGCTGCAGTACTTC.

The chain couples TRBV5-1 to TRBJ2-7, with TRBD1 matching 12 bases. Losses at the gene ends were 4 bases for V and 5 bases for J; bases not matched to a gene: 4. The germline CDR1 and CDR2 sequences are SGHRS and YFSETQ. The CDR3 loop spans 14 amino acids. The CDR3 coding sequence is TGCGCCAGCAGCAAGGGACAGGGGGCGGACGAGCAGTACTTC. Translated: CASSKGQGADEQYF.

This sequence joins TRBV5-4 and TRBJ1-2, with D possibly being TRBD1 (6 bases). This CDR3 is 15 amino acids long. The V end was cut by 4 bases, the J end by 8 bases, with 21 bases between. The germline gives CDR1 SGHNT, CDR2 YYREEE (reference sequence). CDR3 residues: CASSTPTGPGQGYTF. The DNA for the CDR3 is TGTGCCAGCAGCACCCCGACAGGCCCGGGGCAGGGCTACACCTTC.

This clone has just one count. The chain uses TRBV30 and TRBJ1-1, with D maybe TRBD1 (5 bases). Looked up from germline, CDR1 is GTSNPN and CDR2 is SVGIG (reference sequence). The CDR3 runs 11 residues. V was trimmed by 2 bases and J by 8 bases, leaving 9 bases between them. The DNA for the CDR3 is TGTGCCTGGAGTTTTCGGGGCGAAGCTTTCTTT. This encodes CAWSFRGEAFF. The full variable domain, in which reference TRBV30 and TRBJ1-1 provide the parts outside the CDR3, is SQTIHQWPATLVQPVGSPLSLECTVEGTSNPNLYWYRQAAGRGLQLLFYSVGIGQISSEVPQNLSASRPQDRQFILSSKKLLLSDSGFYLCAWSFRGEAFFGQGTRLTVV.

This chain uses TRBV5-1 with TRBJ1-1; 8 bases align to TRBD1. Germline lookup yields CDR1 SGHRS and CDR2 YFSETQ. The CDR3 has 15 residues. The J segment lost 3 bases and the V segment lost 4 bases, leaving 8 bases of the junction unmatched. The CDR3: CASSERTGSDTEAFF. Written as DNA, the CDR3 is TGCGCCAGCAGCGAGAGGACAGGGAGTGACACTGAAGCTTTCTTT.

This clone turned up a few times. CDR3 in amino acids: CASSLRLAADTGELFF. DNA of the CDR3: TGTGCCAGCAGCTTAAGACTAGCGGCTGACACCGGGGAGCTGTTTTTT. The chain joins TRBV7-3 to TRBJ2-2, with 9 nucleotides matching TRBD2. CDR1 is SGHTA, CDR2 FQGTGA, per germline. Trimming took 1 base from V and 3 from J; bases not matched to a gene: 3. The CDR3 extends over 16 amino acids.

The chain uses TRBV6-5 and TRBJ1-2; D gene unclear. The germline gives CDR1 MNHEY, CDR2 SVGAGI. CDR3 size: 12 residues. V dropped 9 bases and J dropped 2 bases, with 10 bases sitting between them. The CDR3 sequence: CASHFQNYGYTF. Written as DNA, the CDR3 is TGTGCCAGTCACTTCCAGAACTATGGCTACACCTTC.

V gene TRBV4-1 combines with J gene TRBJ1-4; 7 bases are a match to TRBD1. V trimming: 2 bases; J trimming: 8 bases; junction bases outside the gene matches: 5. The CDR3 is 14 residues long. The germline V gene has CDR1 MGHRA and CDR2 YSYEKL. Written as DNA, the CDR3 is TGCGCCAGCAGCCAAACCGGGGGACAGGAAAAACTGTTTTTT. This encodes CASSQTGGQEKLFF.

The chain has TRBV19 and TRBJ2-7; 9 nucleotides line up with TRBD2. The germline V gene encodes CDR1 LNHDA and CDR2 SQIVND (reference sequence). The CDR3 is 15 amino acids. V lost 4 bases to trimming and J lost 3 bases; unmatched junction nucleotides: 7. The CDR3: CASSTGLAPIYEQYF. CDR3 DNA: TGTGCCAGTAGTACCGGACTAGCGCCGATCTACGAGCAGTACTTC.

The CDR3 is CASSLYAQDLGYEQYF. Here the CDR3 DNA reads TGTGCCAGTAGTTTGTACGCGCAGGACCTGGGGTACGAGCAGTACTTC. V gene TRBV19 combines with J gene TRBJ2-7; D gene uncertain. V gave up 5 bases and J gave up 4 bases, with 21 bases separating them. The length of the CDR3 is 16 residues. Germline CDR1 reads LNHDA; CDR2 reads SQIVND (reference sequence). The full variable domain, with the rest looked up from reference TRBV19 and TRBJ2-7, is DGGITQSPKYLFRKEGQNVTLSCEQNLNHDAMYWYRQDPGQGLRLIYYSQIVNDFQKGDIAEGYSVSREKKESFPLTVTSAQKNPTAFYLCASSLYAQDLGYEQYFGPGTRLTVT.

This sequence joins TRBV6-5 and TRBJ2-3; D remains ambiguous. V lost 5 bases to trimming and J lost 7 bases, with 19 bases between them. The CDR3 length is 15 residues. CDR1 MNHEY and CDR2 SVGAGI come from the germline V gene. Written as DNA, the CDR3 is TGTGCCAGCAGTAACACTCGAACGTCCACGAATACGCAGTATTTT. As protein: CASSNTRTSTNTQYF.

This clone has just one count. The chain links TRBV2 to TRBJ1-5; D remains unclear. Germline values: CDR1 SNHLY, CDR2 FYNNEI. The CDR3 contains 14 residues. Trimming shortened V by 5 bases and J by 4 bases, and 12 bases separated the two germline ends. In DNA form, the CDR3 reads TGTGCCAGCAGTTCACTTAGACAAAATCAGCCCCAGCATTTT. This codes for CASSSLRQNQPQHF.

The chain couples TRBV2 to TRBJ1-1; the D gene is possibly TRBD1 (6 bases). Germline V gene lookup returns CDR1 SNHLY and CDR2 FYNNEI. Trimming stripped 1 base from V and 4 bases from J, with 10 bases between. The CDR3 contains 14 residues. The CDR3 DNA reads TGTGCCAGCAGTGAAGGGCAGGGGACCACTGAAGCTTTCTTT. Translating it yields CASSEGQGTTEAFF.

This rearrangement joins TRBV5-8 to TRBJ1-1, with D unclear. V was trimmed by 2 bases and J by 1 base, leaving 6 bases between them. The CDR3 spans 13 residues. Germline V gene sequence: CDR1 SGHTS, CDR2 YDEGEE. CDR3 protein: CASSFPGNTEAFF. CDR3 nucleotides: TGTGCCAGCAGCTTTCCGGGGAACACTGAAGCTTTCTTT.

V is TRBV6-5 and J is TRBJ2-7; no reliable D call. This CDR3 has 12 residues. Germline CDR1 reads MNHEY; CDR2 reads SVGAGI. The germline V and J ends were trimmed by 7 bases and 2 bases, with 9 bases remaining between them. This CDR3 is CASNVVAYEQYF. The CDR3 DNA follows: TGTGCCAGCAACGTGGTCGCCTACGAGCAGTACTTC.

The J gene is TRBJ1-3, the V gene TRBV3-1 (or the pseudogene TRBV3-2); D is possibly TRBD1 (5 bases). The CDR3 runs 13 residues. The germline V gene has CDR1 LGHDT and CDR2 YNNKEL (reference sequence). The V end lost 0 bases, the J end lost 8 bases, and 8 bases lay between the germline ends. CDR3 in amino acids: CASSQEGAHTIYF. CDR3 DNA: TGTGCCAGCAGCCAAGAAGGGGCACACACCATATATTTT.

J is TRBJ2-2 and V is TRBV18, with TRBD2 identical over 8 bases. Trimming at V came to 6 bases and at J to 0 bases, leaving 6 bases not matched to a gene. The CDR3 covers 16 residues. Germline CDR1 reads KGHSH; CDR2 reads LQKENI. The CDR3 here is CASSPTSGSNTGELFF. As DNA, the CDR3 is TGTGCCAGCTCGCCTACTAGCGGCTCGAACACCGGGGAGCTGTTTTTT.

This chain connects TRBV6-1 to TRBJ1-5, with D hard to call. Germline V gives CDR1 MNHNS, CDR2 SASEGT. The V and J ends lost 4 bases and 0 bases respectively, with 13 bases between them. The length of the CDR3 is 16 residues. CDR3 loop: CASSVHEGTSNQPQHF. The CDR3 DNA sequence: TGTGCCAGCAGTGTCCACGAGGGAACTAGCAATCAGCCCCAGCATTTT.

The V gene is TRBV5-5, the J gene TRBJ1-2; D is ambiguous. V lost 0 bases, J lost 5 bases, and 14 bases lay in between. Germline lookup yields CDR1 SGHKS and CDR2 YYEKEE (reference sequence). CDR3 length equals 15 residues. The DNA for the CDR3 is TGTGCCAGCAGCTTGGATAATAGCCTAACTTATGGCTACACCTTC. Translating it yields CASSLDNSLTYGYTF.

This chain uses TRBV15 with TRBJ1-2; tentative D call: TRBD1 (6 bases). Germline values: CDR1 LNHNV, CDR2 YYDKDF (reference sequence). V was cut by 0 bases and J by 4 bases, with 15 bases left in between. CDR3 length: 16 residues. The CDR3 DNA is TGTGCCACCAGCAGAGATTCTGGTGGACAGATCTATGGCTACACCTTC. Protein: CATSRDSGGQIYGYTF.